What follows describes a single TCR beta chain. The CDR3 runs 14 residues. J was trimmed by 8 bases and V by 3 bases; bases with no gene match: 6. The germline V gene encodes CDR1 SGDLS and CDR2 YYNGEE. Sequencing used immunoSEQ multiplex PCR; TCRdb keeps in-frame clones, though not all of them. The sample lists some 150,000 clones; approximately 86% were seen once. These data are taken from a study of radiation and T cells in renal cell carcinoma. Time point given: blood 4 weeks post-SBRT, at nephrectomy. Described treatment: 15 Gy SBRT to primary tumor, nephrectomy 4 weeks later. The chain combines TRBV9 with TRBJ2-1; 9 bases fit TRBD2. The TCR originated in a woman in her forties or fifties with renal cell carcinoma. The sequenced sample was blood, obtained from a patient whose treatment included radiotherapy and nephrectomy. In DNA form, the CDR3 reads TGTGCCAGCAGCGCCCGGACTAGCGTGGATGAGCAGTTCTTC. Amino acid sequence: CASSARTSVDEQFF.